These 31 T cell receptor beta chains were sequenced from one sample in a study of T cell responses to AZD1222 COVID-19 vaccine. Sequencing was performed with immunoSEQ multiplex PCR; in TCRdb, only in-frame clones are kept and a portion is missing. The repertoire holds 150,000 to 200,000 clones, with approximately 95% as singletons. Specimen: peripheral blood, collected on day 0 of AZD1222 vaccination. The receptors stem from an adult in good health.

This rearrangement joins TRBV18 to TRBJ2-7; no reliable D call. Trimming took off 0 bases at V and 4 bases at J, with 7 bases between the two ends. CDR3 length: 13 residues. Looked up from germline, CDR1 is KGHSH and CDR2 is LQKENI. The CDR3 here is CASSPPAQYEQYF. The CDR3 DNA sequence: TGTGCCAGCTCACCACCTGCGCAGTACGAGCAGTACTTC.

The gene calls are TRBV5-1 and TRBJ1-4; D is uncertain. Looked up from germline, CDR1 is SGHRS and CDR2 is YFSETQ. The CDR3 covers 15 residues. V was shortened by 0 bases and J by 1 base, with 7 bases between the two germline ends. The DNA of the CDR3 is TGCGCCAGCAGCTTGGGGGGTGGAACTAATGAAAAACTGTTTTTT. It specifies CASSLGGGTNEKLFF.

The chain carries TRBV3-1 (or the pseudogene TRBV3-2) and TRBJ2-5, with TRBD2 as a possible D gene (5 bases). This CDR3 is built from 16 residues. V lost 0 bases and J 0 bases, leaving 11 bases between the germline ends. Germline V lookup: CDR1 LGHDT, CDR2 YNNKEL (reference sequence). The CDR3 sequence is CASSQDERADQETQYF. The DNA for the CDR3 is TGTGCCAGCAGCCAAGATGAGAGGGCAGACCAAGAGACCCAGTACTTC.

The chain employs TRBV7-9 and TRBJ2-7; 7 nucleotides match TRBD2. Unmatched junction bases numbered 6, after V lost 4 bases and J lost 0 bases. Germline V CDR1 and CDR2: SEHNR, FQNEAQ (reference sequence). CDR3 size: 15 residues. CDR3 loop: CASSSVGGGSYEQYF. Written as DNA, the CDR3 is TGTGCCAGCAGCTCCGTGGGGGGGGGCTCCTACGAGCAGTACTTC.

The chain employs TRBV5-1 and TRBJ2-1, with 7 bases that match TRBD1. Germline values: CDR1 SGHRS, CDR2 YFSETQ. The junction had 3 bases not matched to a gene; V was cut back by 0 bases and J by 0 bases. This CDR3 spans 16 amino acids. CDR3 sequence reads: CASSLGAGGSYNEQFF. DNA of the CDR3: TGCGCCAGCAGCTTGGGGGCAGGGGGCTCCTACAATGAGCAGTTCTTC.

In the case of this clone: One junction end does not reproduce the germline sequence, and a read error may be involved. The V and J genes are TRBV10-2 and TRBJ1-6, with D perhaps TRBD1 (5 bases). The CDR3 runs 16 residues. CDR1 is WSHSY, CDR2 SAAADI, per germline. CDR3 DNA: TGCGCCAGCAGTGAGGGGGACCGTCGGTATAGTTCACCCCTCCACTTT. Amino acids: CASSEGDRRYSSPLHF.

The CDR3 nucleotides read TGCGCCAGCAGCTTGCTTGGACTAGCGGGAGTCGGGGAGACCCAGTACTTC. Translated, it gives CASSLLGLAGVGETQYF. The genes are TRBV5-1 and TRBJ2-5, with TRBD2 matching over 13 bases. The germline V gene has CDR1 SGHRS and CDR2 YFSETQ. The junction had 8 bases not matched to a gene; V was cut back by 1 base and J by 5 bases. The CDR3 consists of 17 residues. Complete variable domain (other parts from reference TRBV5-1 and TRBJ2-5): KAGVTQTPRYLIKTRGQQVTLSCSPISGHRSVSWYQQTPGQGLQFLFEYFSETQRNKGNFPGRFSGRQFSNSRSEMNVSTLELGDSALYLCASSLLGLAGVGETQYFGPGTRLLVL.

The chain recombines TRBV5-1 with TRBJ2-1; TRBD1 matches at 7 bases. Germline CDR1 and CDR2: SGHRS and YFSETQ. The V gene end was trimmed by 6 bases and the J gene end by 5 bases; junction bases not matched to a gene: 14. The CDR3 totals 16 residues. The CDR3 region is CASKYRGPIPNNEQFF. CDR3 nucleotide sequence: TGCGCCAGCAAGTACAGGGGACCAATACCCAACAATGAGCAGTTCTTC.

The chain combines TRBV6-2 or TRBV6-3 with TRBJ1-5; the D gene is possibly TRBD1 (5 bases). With 0 bases removed from V and 4 bases from J, the gap between germline ends came to 16 bases. Germline V lookup: CDR1 MNHEY, CDR2 SVGEGT. The CDR3 sequence is 17 residues long. CDR3 region: CASSYSGSWGGNQPQHF. Written as DNA, the CDR3 is TGTGCCAGCAGTTACTCAGGTTCTTGGGGGGGTAATCAGCCCCAGCATTTT.

This clone has just one count. The chain carries TRBV12-3 or TRBV12-4 and TRBJ1-2; no clear D gene. Deletions cut 5 bases from V and 6 bases from J, with 13 bases between. The CDR3 totals 13 residues. The CDR3 here is CASSPGRVHGYTF. The DNA for the CDR3 is TGTGCCAGCAGTCCGGGTAGGGTCCATGGCTACACCTTC.

The CDR3 DNA is TGTGCCAGCAGCCAAGGGACAGATACGCAGTATTTT. Encoded protein: CASSQGTDTQYF. The J gene is TRBJ2-3, the V gene TRBV3-1 (or the pseudogene TRBV3-2); D uncertain. V lost 1 base, J lost 3 bases, and 2 bases lay in between. Per germline, CDR1 LGHDT and CDR2 YNNKEL (reference sequence). The length of the CDR3 is 12 residues.

V usage is TRBV18 and J usage is TRBJ2-5; perhaps TRBD2 as D (6 bases). V dropped 5 bases and J dropped 0 bases, with 13 bases sitting between them. From germline, CDR1 is KGHSH and CDR2 LQKENI. This CDR3 has 15 residues. Written as DNA, the CDR3 is TGTGCCAGCTCAGCCGGGGCGGGACACCAAGAGACCCAGTACTTC. Amino acid sequence: CASSAGAGHQETQYF.

The rearrangement uses TRBV5-6 and TRBJ1-3; weak D call: TRBD1 (5 bases). This CDR3 spans 14 amino acids. V was shortened by 4 bases and J by 1 base, with 9 bases between the two germline ends. Looked up from germline, CDR1 is SGHDT and CDR2 is YYEEEE. The CDR3 spells CASSRGVSGNTIYF. CDR3 in DNA: TGTGCCAGCAGCCGGGGGGTTTCTGGAAACACCATATATTTT.

CDR3: CASIEQLSGNTIYF. In nucleotides, the CDR3 is TGTGCCAGTATCGAACAGTTGTCTGGAAACACCATATATTTT. V is TRBV19 and J is TRBJ1-3, with D hard to call. Trimming left V 7 bases short and J 1 base short, with 11 bases between. The CDR3 extends over 14 amino acids. Germline CDR1 LNHDA, CDR2 SQIVND (reference sequence).

The J gene is TRBJ2-1, the V gene TRBV3-1 (or the pseudogene TRBV3-2), with TRBD2 matching 7 bases. CDR3 length equals 15 residues. With 2 bases clipped from V and 9 bases from J, the junction kept 10 bases outside the gene matches. Germline CDR1 and CDR2: LGHDT and YNNKEL (reference sequence). The CDR3 nucleotides read TGTGCCAGCAGCCAACGTTTGGGAGGGCCTGTTGAGCAGTTCTTC. Translation: CASSQRLGGPVEQFF.

The chain links TRBV29-1 to TRBJ1-1; 8 bases match TRBD1. The germline CDR1 and CDR2 sequences are SQVTM and ANQGSEA. V lost 7 bases to trimming and J lost 4 bases; unmatched junction nucleotides: 8. This CDR3 contains 13 residues. The CDR3 coding sequence is TGCAGCGGCGTGACAGGGGTTGCCACTGAAGCTTTCTTT. This sequence encodes CSGVTGVATEAFF.

This sequence joins TRBV29-1 and TRBJ1-5; D unclear. The CDR3 is 13 residues long. Germline V CDR1 and CDR2: SQVTM, ANQGSEA. Deletions cut 6 bases from V and 4 bases from J, with 13 bases between. This CDR3 reads CSVAVDGNQPQHF. DNA for the CDR3: TGCAGCGTGGCCGTAGACGGTAATCAGCCCCAGCATTTT.

This clone was observed once. The V and J genes are TRBV9 and TRBJ1-2, with no clear D. V lost 1 base to trimming and J lost 1 base, with 11 bases between them. Germline V CDR1 and CDR2: SGDLS, YYNGEE. The CDR3 is 15 residues long. The CDR3: CASSVSTASNYGYTF. CDR3 sequence (DNA): TGTGCCAGCAGCGTATCCACAGCCAGTAACTATGGCTACACCTTC.

This sequence joins TRBV12-3 or TRBV12-4 and TRBJ2-7, with unresolved D. This CDR3 is built from 13 residues. The V gene lost 1 base and the J gene lost 3 bases, with 7 bases spanning the gap. Here the CDR3 reads CASSLGPLYEQYF. The DNA for the CDR3 is TGTGCCAGCAGTTTAGGGCCCCTCTACGAGCAGTACTTC.

The chain couples TRBV6-5 to TRBJ1-1, with 8 bases matching TRBD1. The CDR3 totals 16 residues. Per the germline V gene, CDR1 is MNHEY and CDR2 is SVGAGI. The V and J ends lost 2 bases and 1 base, in that order; junction bases with no gene match: 6. The CDR3 protein is CASSYGQGARNTEAFF. CDR3 coding DNA: TGTGCCAGCAGTTACGGGCAGGGGGCGAGGAACACTGAAGCTTTCTTT.

This sequence joins TRBV29-1 and TRBJ1-2; D call uncertain. From germline, CDR1 is SQVTM and CDR2 ANQGSEA. Trimming took off 6 bases at V and 6 bases at J, with 17 bases between the two ends. The CDR3 is made up of 13 amino acids. Here the CDR3 reads CSVPLRALDGYTF. CDR3 bases: TGCAGCGTCCCTTTGAGGGCATTAGATGGCTACACCTTC.

The chain carries TRBV14 and TRBJ1-1; a weak D match, TRBD1 (5 bases). This CDR3 has 16 residues. V gave up 1 base and J gave up 0 bases, with 12 bases separating them. Germline V gene lookup returns CDR1 SGHDN and CDR2 FVKESK. This chain's CDR3 is CASSQVGAVMNTEAFF. In nucleotides, the CDR3 is TGTGCCAGCAGCCAAGTAGGGGCCGTGATGAACACTGAAGCTTTCTTT.

The rearrangement links TRBV19 to TRBJ2-7; no reliable D call. Per germline, CDR1 LNHDA and CDR2 SQIVND (reference sequence). This CDR3 is built from 13 residues. The V gene lost 5 bases and the J gene lost 1 base, with 9 bases spanning the gap. CDR3 in amino acids: CASSPSGSYEQYF. In DNA, the CDR3 is TGTGCCAGTAGTCCTTCCGGTTCCTACGAGCAGTACTTC.

There are many counts of this clone. Other DNA sequences in this specimen translate into the identical CDR3. The chain couples TRBV5-1 to TRBJ1-2, with 9 bases identical to TRBD1. This CDR3 has 15 residues. Germline V gives CDR1 SGHRS, CDR2 YFSETQ. V lost 2 bases to trimming and J lost 5 bases; unmatched junction nucleotides: 7. As DNA, the CDR3 is TGCGCCAGCAGCTTCGGGACAGGGAGAACGTATGGCTACACCTTC. This gives the protein CASSFGTGRTYGYTF.

The V call is TRBV4-1, the J call TRBJ2-7; D unresolved. CDR1 and CDR2 (germline): MGHRA, YSYEKL. CDR3 length equals 16 residues. Trimming took off 0 bases at V and 4 bases at J, with 16 bases between the two ends. In DNA form, the CDR3 reads TGCGCCAGCAGCCAAGAGATGAGAGTGGAGTCATACGAGCAGTACTTC. Protein: CASSQEMRVESYEQYF.

The chain recombines TRBV6-5 with TRBJ2-1, with TRBD1 as a possible D gene (6 bases). From germline, CDR1 is MNHEY and CDR2 SVGAGI. The V gene lost 6 bases and the J gene lost 3 bases, with 15 bases spanning the gap. The CDR3 has 15 residues. The CDR3 DNA is TGTGCCAGCAGAACGACAGGTCGAGTCTACAATGAGCAGTTCTTC. Its translation is CASRTTGRVYNEQFF.

The chain has TRBV27 and TRBJ1-5, with D possibly matching TRBD1 (5 bases). The germline CDR1 and CDR2 sequences are MNHEY and SMNVEV (reference sequence). This CDR3 has 17 amino acids. V was pared by 6 bases and J by 1 base, with 19 bases between. The CDR3 reads CASSPGGTHPSNQPQHF. CDR3 in DNA: TGTGCCAGCAGCCCAGGTGGGACCCACCCCAGCAATCAGCCCCAGCATTTT.

The gene calls are TRBV2 and TRBJ1-1, with D maybe TRBD1 (6 bases). The CDR3 runs to 14 residues. Germline lookup yields CDR1 SNHLY and CDR2 FYNNEI. V was cut by 6 bases and J by 6 bases, with 17 bases left in between. CDR3 nucleotides: TGTGCCAGCAGCGCACGAGGGGGTGAGGCTGAAGCTTTCTTT. Its translation is CASSARGGEAEAFF.

This rearrangement joins TRBV6-1 to TRBJ1-2, with D hard to call. The CDR3 consists of 14 residues. V lost 3 bases and J 5 bases, leaving 13 bases between the germline ends. Germline V lookup: CDR1 MNHNS, CDR2 SASEGT. CDR3 residues: CASSEMLEEYGYTF. CDR3 nucleotide sequence: TGTGCCAGCAGTGAGATGTTAGAGGAGTATGGCTACACCTTC.

The chain has TRBV5-1 and TRBJ1-6, with D possibly TRBD1 on 6 matching bases. The CDR3 loop spans 14 amino acids. With 0 bases removed from V and 7 bases from J, the gap between germline ends came to 8 bases. Germline lookup yields CDR1 SGHRS and CDR2 YFSETQ. The CDR3 nucleotides are TGCGCCAGCAGCTTGGGGGGGCCAAATTCACCCCTCCACTTT. It yields the protein CASSLGGPNSPLHF. The variable domain in full, completed from reference TRBV5-1 and TRBJ1-6, reads KAGVTQTPRYLIKTRGQQVTLSCSPISGHRSVSWYQQTPGQGLQFLFEYFSETQRNKGNFPGRFSGRQFSNSRSEMNVSTLELGDSALYLCASSLGGPNSPLHFGNGTRLTVT.

The chain links TRBV5-8 to TRBJ1-1; D is uncertain. With 1 base removed from V and 1 base from J, the gap between germline ends came to 5 bases. Germline CDR1 reads SGHTS; CDR2 reads YDEGEE. The CDR3 has 13 residues. In nucleotides, the CDR3 is TGTGCCAGCAGCTTGTTTCGGAACACTGAAGCTTTCTTT. The encoded protein is CASSLFRNTEAFF.